Below are 17 T cell receptor beta chains sequenced from a single sample in a study of shared clonotypes between healthy human individuals. CD8 cells regarded as naive lacked CD45RO, were positively chosen for CCR7, and omitted terminally differentiated effector memory CD45RA+ cells. Clones were sequenced by immunoSEQ multiplex PCR, and TCRdb holds only the in-frame ones, with some missing. The sample holds about 820,000 clones, approximately 92% seen once. Sequenced sample: naive CD8+ T cells sorted from blood. These receptors originate from a man aged 25 to 40 in good health.

As DNA, the CDR3 is TGTGCCAGCAGTTTATTCAGGGGCAGCTACGAGCAGTACTTC. Its translation is CASSLFRGSYEQYF. The chain has TRBV27 and TRBJ2-7; the D gene is possibly TRBD1 (6 bases). Germline loops: CDR1 MNHEY, CDR2 SMNVEV (reference sequence). The CDR3 spans 14 residues. With 1 base removed from V and 3 bases from J, the gap between germline ends came to 10 bases.

The chain carries TRBV27 and TRBJ2-1, with 7 bases matching TRBD2. The CDR3 spans 16 residues. V gave up 5 bases and J gave up 2 bases; unmatched junction bases: 9. Germline lookup yields CDR1 MNHEY and CDR2 SMNVEV (reference sequence). The CDR3 DNA follows: TGTGCCAGCAGTATTCAAAGCGGGAACACCTACAATGAGCAGTTCTTC. Its translation: CASSIQSGNTYNEQFF.

The chain joins TRBV29-1 to TRBJ2-1; tentatively, D is TRBD2 (7 bases). The V gene lost 4 bases and the J gene lost 4 bases, with 20 bases spanning the gap. The CDR3 is made up of 16 amino acids. Germline V gene sequence: CDR1 SQVTM, CDR2 ANQGSEA. The CDR3 here is CSVVPRGLLQYNEQFF. The CDR3 DNA follows: TGCAGCGTTGTACCCAGGGGACTACTCCAGTACAATGAGCAGTTCTTC.

The chain is built from TRBV5-1 and TRBJ2-7, with D unclear. CDR3 size: 14 residues. With 0 bases removed from V and 5 bases from J, the gap between germline ends came to 12 bases. Germline assignment: CDR1 SGHRS and CDR2 YFSETQ. The CDR3 DNA reads as TGCGCCAGCAGCTTGGAGGGCTCGTTCGACGAGCAGTACTTC. This encodes CASSLEGSFDEQYF.

The rearrangement uses TRBV7-9 and TRBJ2-2, with D perhaps TRBD1 (6 bases). V was pared by 6 bases and J by 4 bases, with 18 bases between. This CDR3 spans 16 amino acids. The germline gives CDR1 SEHNR, CDR2 FQNEAQ (reference sequence). CDR3 sequence: CASSPTTGKGTGELFF. The DNA for the CDR3 is TGTGCCAGCAGTCCGACTACAGGGAAAGGCACCGGGGAGCTGTTTTTT.

CDR3 in DNA: TGTGCCAGCAGCCAAGTGGGGCAGGGCCGTTCACCCCTCCACTTT. It yields the protein CASSQVGQGRSPLHF. This chain links TRBV14 with TRBJ1-6; tentatively, D is TRBD1 (5 bases). The CDR3 is 15 amino acids. V lost 1 base to trimming and J lost 9 bases, with 13 bases between them. The germline CDR1 and CDR2 sequences are SGHDN and FVKESK.

The chain employs TRBV2 and TRBJ1-2; 7 bases align to TRBD1. CDR3 length: 12 residues. After removal of 11 bases from V and 2 bases from J, the junction contained 5 bases not matched to a gene. Germline-derived CDR1 and CDR2 are SNHLY and FYNNEI. CDR3 region: CAGLGQNYGYTF. CDR3 bases: TGTGCCGGCCTGGGACAGAACTATGGCTACACCTTC.

This chain joins TRBV28 and TRBJ1-5; tentative D call: TRBD1 (5 bases). CDR1 MDHEN and CDR2 SYDVKM come from the germline V gene. This CDR3 spans 19 amino acids. V shed 3 bases and J shed 4 bases, with 25 bases lying between them. For the CDR3, the DNA is TGTGCCAGCAGTTTTGGGGTATTTAGAGGGGACGCTGATAATCAGCCCCAGCATTTT. This translates into CASSFGVFRGDADNQPQHF.

Only one count was recorded for this clone. The rearrangement joins TRBV9 to TRBJ2-1; 11 bases agree with TRBD2. CDR1 SGDLS and CDR2 YYNGEE come from the germline V gene. The CDR3 contains 16 residues. The V gene end was trimmed by 3 bases and the J gene end by 8 bases; junction bases not matched to a gene: 10. The CDR3 DNA reads TGTGCCAGCAGCGGTAGACTAGCGGGAACACTTGATGAGCAGTTCTTC. Amino acid sequence: CASSGRLAGTLDEQFF.

The V and J genes are TRBV14 and TRBJ2-7; TRBD2 might be the D (7 bases). Germline V gives CDR1 SGHDN, CDR2 FVKESK. The V and J ends lost 4 bases and 2 bases respectively, with 12 bases between them. CDR3 length equals 14 residues. The CDR3 region is CASSRDGGPYEQYF. The CDR3 bases are TGTGCCAGCAGCCGGGACGGGGGGCCCTACGAGCAGTACTTC.

The V gene is TRBV5-1, the J gene TRBJ2-3; 9 nucleotides line up with TRBD1. V lost 4 bases to trimming and J lost 3 bases; unmatched junction nucleotides: 9. Germline assignment: CDR1 SGHRS and CDR2 YFSETQ. The CDR3 contains 16 residues. The CDR3 DNA sequence: TGCGCCAGCAGCGTAATTCGGGACAGGGCGACAGATACGCAGTATTTT. Encoded protein: CASSVIRDRATDTQYF.

V usage is TRBV28 and J usage is TRBJ2-1, with D tentatively TRBD1 (5 bases). The germline V and J ends were trimmed by 7 bases and 0 bases, with 7 bases remaining between them. This CDR3 region has 13 residues. The germline CDR1 and CDR2 sequences are MDHEN and SYDVKM. The CDR3 loop reads CASTQGSYNEQFF. Here the CDR3 DNA reads TGTGCCAGCACCCAGGGCTCCTACAATGAGCAGTTCTTC.

A note on this clone: This sample also contains other DNA sequences that code for the same CDR3. The J gene is TRBJ2-3, the V gene TRBV9, with D unclear. This CDR3 has 12 amino acids. Germline values: CDR1 SGDLS, CDR2 YYNGEE. Trimming left V 3 bases short and J 4 bases short, with 6 bases between. The CDR3 DNA sequence: TGTGCCAGCAGCGCGAGTGCAGATACGCAGTATTTT. Encoded protein: CASSASADTQYF.

This sequence joins TRBV6-5 and TRBJ2-7; D is unresolved. The CDR3 contains 13 residues. Germline CDR1 reads MNHEY; CDR2 reads SVGAGI. V was shortened by 8 bases and J by 6 bases, with 17 bases between the two germline ends. The CDR3 region has the DNA TGTGCCAGCGCGGTTATGTGGGGTAGCGAGCAGTACTTC. Translation: CASAVMWGSEQYF.

The chain uses TRBV9 and TRBJ2-3, with D perhaps being TRBD1 or TRBD2 (5 bases each). Germline values: CDR1 SGDLS, CDR2 YYNGEE. V was cut by 0 bases and J by 3 bases, with 14 bases left in between. CDR3 length equals 16 residues. CDR3 region: CASSVAEGMWTDTQYF. CDR3 sequence (DNA): TGTGCCAGCAGCGTAGCTGAGGGGATGTGGACAGATACGCAGTATTTT.

The count of this clone is one. The chain carries TRBV11-2 and TRBJ2-7, with D tentatively TRBD1 (5 bases). Germline V gives CDR1 SGHAT, CDR2 FQNNGV. Deletions cut 5 bases from V and 2 bases from J, with 19 bases between. CDR3 size: 16 residues. CDR3 coding DNA: TGTGCCAGCAGCCCCACCCAGAGCACAGGAACCTACGAGCAGTACTTC. Its translation is CASSPTQSTGTYEQYF.

This chain links TRBV13 with TRBJ2-1, with a weak D call TRBD2 (5 bases). The V end was cut by 5 bases, the J end by 7 bases, with 9 bases between. The CDR3 spans 12 residues. Germline CDR1 is PRHDT and CDR2 is FYEKMQ (reference sequence). The DNA of the CDR3 is TGTGCCAGCAGCACTGCGGGTAATGAGCAGTTCTTC. It is translated as CASSTAGNEQFF.